This T cell receptor (beta chain) was documented in a study of CD8 T cells in ankylosing spondylitis. Study-wide results and caveats: Seven to nine highly homologous variants formed a TCR beta motif that appeared characteristic of ankylosing spondylitis blood. There was reportedly significant enrichment of clones that were disease-linked in matched ankylosing spondylitis synovial fluid. Within peripheral blood, clones linked to disease were CD8+ and relatively rare.

5'-RACE, quantitative and with molecular barcodes, yielded the TCR beta libraries. MiXCR, applied by TCRdb to the 5' RACE reads, yields one record per CDR3 protein. The repertoire has about 250,000 distinct CDR3 sequences, about 24% of them found once; the top ten carry 0.5% to 0.75%. As concerns this clonotype: Its antigen remains unknown.

Sequencing used blood, either unsorted or a sorted T cell fraction (not recorded which). The receptor's source is a male donor with ankylosing spondylitis or in good health (not recorded which).

The CDR3 region has the DNA TGTGCCAGCACTCGCGAAGCGGGGGGCCAAGAGACCCAGTACTTC. It yields the protein CASTREAGGQETQYF. This chain joins TRBV12-3 or TRBV12-4 and TRBJ2-5, with TRBD2 matching 9 bases. CDR3 length: 15 amino acids. V shed 7 bases and J 1 base; nucleotides not matched to a gene: 7.